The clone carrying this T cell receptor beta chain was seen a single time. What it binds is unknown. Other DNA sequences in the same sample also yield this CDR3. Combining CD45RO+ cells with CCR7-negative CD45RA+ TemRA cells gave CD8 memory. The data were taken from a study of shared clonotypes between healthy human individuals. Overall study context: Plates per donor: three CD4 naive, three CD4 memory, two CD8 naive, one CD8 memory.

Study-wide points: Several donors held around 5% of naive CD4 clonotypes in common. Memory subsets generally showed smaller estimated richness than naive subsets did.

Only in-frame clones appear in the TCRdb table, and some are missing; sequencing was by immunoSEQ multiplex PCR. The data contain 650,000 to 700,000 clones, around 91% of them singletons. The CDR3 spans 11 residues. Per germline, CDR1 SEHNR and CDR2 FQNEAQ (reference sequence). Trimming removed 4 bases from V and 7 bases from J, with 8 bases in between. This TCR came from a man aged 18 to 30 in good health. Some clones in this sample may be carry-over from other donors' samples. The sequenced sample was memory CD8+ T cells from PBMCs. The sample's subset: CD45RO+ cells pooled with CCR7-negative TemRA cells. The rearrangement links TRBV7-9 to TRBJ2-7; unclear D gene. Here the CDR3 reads CASSSSGEQYF. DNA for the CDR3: TGTGCCAGCAGCTCCTCTGGTGAGCAGTACTTC.